The 29 T cell receptor beta chains reported below all come from one sample, sequenced in a study of identifying expanded T cells in peripheral blood. Assay: immunoSEQ multiplex PCR; the TCRdb copy retains only in-frame clones and omits some. The table includes over 75,000 clones, about nine tenths detected once. Material for sequencing was blood. These receptor sequences come from a person aged 18-69 years in good health.

The chain is built from TRBV7-7 and TRBJ2-1, with TRBD2 matching 11 bases. The CDR3 is 17 residues long. The germline CDR1 and CDR2 sequences are SSHAT and FNYEAQ (reference sequence). V was pared by 1 base and J by 7 bases, with 9 bases of the junction left unmatched. The chain's CDR3 is CASSLGSGGGTTNEQFF. CDR3 sequence (DNA): TGTGCCAGCAGCTTAGGTAGCGGGGGGGGCACTACAAATGAGCAGTTCTTC.

This clone appeared once. The CDR3 loop is CASSLAWDEQYF. The DNA for the CDR3 is TGCGCCAGCAGCTTGGCCTGGGACGAGCAGTACTTC. This chain joins TRBV5-1 and TRBJ2-7; D not certain. Trimming took 0 bases from V and 5 from J, leaving 6 bases between them. Germline CDR1 SGHRS, CDR2 YFSETQ. The CDR3 has 12 amino acids.

V is TRBV6-6 and J is TRBJ1-5; D might be TRBD1 (6 bases). The germline V and J ends were trimmed by 2 bases and 2 bases, with 10 bases remaining between them. The CDR3 is made up of 15 amino acids. Germline CDR1 and CDR2: MNHNY and SVGAGI (reference sequence). Here the CDR3 DNA reads TGTGCCAGCAGTTACGCGACAGGTGGCAATCAGCCCCAGCATTTT. This encodes CASSYATGGNQPQHF.

The chain has TRBV6-6 and TRBJ1-6, with 7 bases aligning to TRBD1. The CDR3 sequence is 15 residues long. Looked up from germline, CDR1 is MNHNY and CDR2 is SVGAGI (reference sequence). The V gene end was trimmed by 6 bases and the J gene end by 6 bases; junction bases not matched to a gene: 8. This CDR3 is CASRLQGVGNSPLHF. Here the CDR3 DNA reads TGTGCCAGCAGGCTCCAGGGGGTGGGTAATTCACCCCTCCACTTT.

The chain links TRBV5-1 to TRBJ2-7; 7 bases map to TRBD2. The germline CDR1 and CDR2 sequences are SGHRS and YFSETQ. This CDR3 region has 15 residues. V trimming: 4 bases; J trimming: 2 bases; junction bases outside the gene matches: 9. DNA for the CDR3: TGCGCCAGCAGCCGAGCCGGGACTAATGCCTACGAGCAGTACTTC. Translation gives CASSRAGTNAYEQYF.

The chain links TRBV6-5 to TRBJ2-1; the match to TRBD1 covers 10 bases. Germline trimming cut 4 bases from V and 6 bases from J; bases unmatched to any gene: 9. The germline V gene encodes CDR1 MNHEY and CDR2 SVGAGI. The CDR3 has 16 residues. This CDR3 reads CASSLTGTGVPNEQFF. CDR3 sequence (DNA): TGTGCCAGCAGTTTAACCGGGACAGGGGTCCCCAATGAGCAGTTCTTC.

The rearrangement uses TRBV27 and TRBJ2-7; 11 bases line up with TRBD1. Losses at the gene ends were 4 bases for V and 6 bases for J; bases not matched to a gene: 2. Germline V gene sequence: CDR1 MNHEY, CDR2 SMNVEV (reference sequence). The CDR3 extends over 13 amino acids. The CDR3 loop is CASSWTGGSEQYF. The CDR3 DNA reads TGTGCCAGCAGTTGGACAGGGGGCAGCGAGCAGTACTTC.

This rearrangement joins TRBV19 to TRBJ2-7, with TRBD1 matching over 9 bases. This CDR3 region has 14 residues. V was clipped by 4 bases and J by 3 bases; unmatched bases: 4. Germline V CDR1 and CDR2: LNHDA, SQIVND (reference sequence). CDR3 residues: CASSKGQGVYEQYF. CDR3 DNA: TGTGCCAGTAGTAAGGGACAGGGAGTCTACGAGCAGTACTTC.

The V gene is TRBV6-4, the J gene TRBJ2-3, with D tentatively TRBD1 (5 bases). The V gene's germline CDR1 is MRHNA and CDR2 SNTAGT. This CDR3 has 13 residues. Trimming removed 0 bases at V and 8 bases at J, with 9 bases between. CDR3 nucleotide sequence: TGTGCCAGCAGTGACTCCTCTAGGGGTACGCAGTATTTT. Its protein product is CASSDSSRGTQYF.

This chain uses TRBV28 with TRBJ2-7; possibly TRBD2 for D (6 bases). This CDR3 region has 13 residues. In germline, CDR1 is MDHEN, CDR2 SYDVKM. V lost 3 bases and J 6 bases, leaving 12 bases between the germline ends. The CDR3 DNA sequence: TGTGCCAGCAGTTTTTCGGTGCGGGGCGAGCAGTACTTC. Translated: CASSFSVRGEQYF.

This chain links TRBV19 with TRBJ1-1; D is perhaps TRBD1 (5 bases). This CDR3 is built from 13 residues. Per the germline V gene, CDR1 is LNHDA and CDR2 is SQIVND (reference sequence). V gave up 9 bases and J gave up 1 base, with 12 bases separating them. The CDR3 nucleotides are TGTGCCAGCCTGGGACGGCGGAACACTGAAGCTTTCTTT. Protein sequence: CASLGRRNTEAFF. Looking up the rest from reference TRBV19 and TRBJ1-1 gives the full variable domain: DGGITQSPKYLFRKEGQNVTLSCEQNLNHDAMYWYRQDPGQGLRLIYYSQIVNDFQKGDIAEGYSVSREKKESFPLTVTSAQKNPTAFYLCASLGRRNTEAFFGQGTRLTVV.

The gene calls are TRBV7-2 and TRBJ1-3; D is uncertain. The CDR3 covers 14 residues. Germline V gene data show CDR1 as SGHTA and CDR2 as FQGNSA. V was shortened by 5 bases and J by 0 bases, with 8 bases between the two germline ends. The CDR3 loop reads CASSPYSSGNTIYF. CDR3 DNA: TGTGCCAGCAGCCCTTACAGCTCTGGAAACACCATATATTTT.

J is TRBJ1-2 and V is TRBV15; 9 bases are a match to TRBD1. Germline CDR1 reads LNHNV; CDR2 reads YYDKDF (reference sequence). There are 16 residues in the CDR3. V lost 4 bases, J lost 4 bases, and 10 bases stayed unmatched. The CDR3 region is CATSTLRTGAGYGYTF. For the CDR3, the DNA is TGTGCCACCAGCACCCTACGGACAGGGGCCGGCTATGGCTACACCTTC.

The V call is TRBV9, the J call TRBJ2-5, with TRBD1 identical over 9 bases. The CDR3 spans 18 residues. Germline lookup yields CDR1 SGDLS and CDR2 YYNGEE. V gave up 3 bases and J gave up 0 bases; unmatched junction bases: 12. The CDR3 protein is CASSDRRGTGSYQETQYF. Here the CDR3 DNA reads TGTGCCAGCAGCGACCGAAGGGGGACAGGGAGTTACCAAGAGACCCAGTACTTC.

The chain recombines TRBV9 with TRBJ2-2, with D tentatively TRBD1 (6 bases). This CDR3 spans 14 amino acids. Per germline, CDR1 SGDLS and CDR2 YYNGEE. Between the trimmed V and J ends, which lost 0 bases and 5 bases, there was a span of 8 bases. The CDR3: CASSVGGGTGELFF. The CDR3 nucleotides are TGTGCCAGCAGCGTAGGAGGGGGAACCGGGGAGCTGTTTTTT.

The table lists this clone with a few counts. This chain joins TRBV5-4 and TRBJ1-1, with D maybe TRBD1 (5 bases). Germline V CDR1 and CDR2: SGHNT, YYREEE (reference sequence). The CDR3 is 14 residues long. V dropped 0 bases and J dropped 3 bases, with 9 bases sitting between them. CDR3 sequence reads: CASSLAGLYTEAFF. The CDR3 DNA follows: TGTGCCAGCAGCTTGGCAGGGTTGTACACTGAAGCTTTCTTT. Filled out from reference TRBV5-4 and TRBJ1-1, the complete variable domain reads ETGVTQSPTHLIKTRGQQVTLRCSSQSGHNTVSWYQQALGQGPQFIFQYYREEENGRGNFPPRFSGLQFPNYSSELNVNALELDDSALYLCASSLAGLYTEAFFGQGTRLTVV.

The chain uses TRBV4-3 and TRBJ1-2; possible D gene TRBD1, 6 bases. The germline gives CDR1 LGHNA, CDR2 YSLEER. This CDR3 comprises 14 residues. Trimming took off 1 base at V and 2 bases at J, with 8 bases between the two ends. CDR3 sequence: CASSQAGANYGYTF. DNA of the CDR3: TGCGCCAGCAGCCAAGCAGGGGCCAACTATGGCTACACCTTC.

V gene TRBV7-9 combines with J gene TRBJ1-2, with TRBD1 matching over 7 bases. The ends lost 4 bases at V and 1 base at J; junction bases unmatched: 6. The CDR3 is 15 residues long. From germline, CDR1 is SEHNR and CDR2 FQNEAQ (reference sequence). CDR3 loop: CASSSGTVVNYGYTF. CDR3 DNA sequence: TGTGCCAGCAGCTCAGGGACAGTTGTTAACTATGGCTACACCTTC.

J is TRBJ2-5 and V is TRBV29-1; a weak D match, TRBD2 (6 bases). The J call could be wrong; TRBJ2-7 is a better fit for the DNA end. The CDR3 has 15 amino acids. Per the germline V gene, CDR1 is SQVTM and CDR2 is ANQGSEA. CDR3: CSVVLRRVFSYEQYF. DNA of the CDR3: TGCAGCGTTGTCTTAAGGAGGGTATTTTCCTACGAGCAGTACTTC.

The chain combines TRBV15 with TRBJ2-3, with TRBD2 matching 15 bases. CDR3 length equals 15 residues. The germline CDR1 and CDR2 sequences are LNHNV and YYDKDF (reference sequence). The V gene end was trimmed by 5 bases and the J gene end by 4 bases; junction bases not matched to a gene: 1. This CDR3 reads CATSGLAGGADTQYF. CDR3 DNA sequence: TGTGCCACCAGCGGACTAGCGGGAGGGGCAGATACGCAGTATTTT.

This clone was observed a handful of times. The gene calls are TRBV28 and TRBJ1-2; a weak D match, TRBD1 (5 bases). CDR1 and CDR2 (germline): MDHEN, SYDVKM. The length of the CDR3 is 11 residues. V was shortened by 8 bases and J by 3 bases, with 7 bases between the two germline ends. The DNA for the CDR3 is TGTGCCAGCGGGGCCGACTATGGCTACACCTTC. It translates to CASGADYGYTF.

The CDR3 here is CASSIVGSGAYNEQFF. The CDR3 nucleotides read TGTGCCAGTAGTATAGTGGGTAGCGGTGCCTACAATGAGCAGTTCTTC. The rearrangement links TRBV19 to TRBJ2-1; the D gene is possibly TRBD2 (6 bases). Germline assignment: CDR1 LNHDA and CDR2 SQIVND (reference sequence). The ends were cut back, 1 base at V and 2 bases at J, with 12 bases in the middle. CDR3 length equals 16 residues.

This clone is a singleton in its sample. V and J are TRBV2 and TRBJ1-2, with D uncertain. This CDR3 region has 14 residues. Germline V gene sequence: CDR1 SNHLY, CDR2 FYNNEI. Trimming took off 4 bases at V and 2 bases at J, with 11 bases between the two ends. CDR3 coding DNA: TGTGCCAGCAGTGTGGTACAAAACAACTATGGCTACACCTTC. Translated: CASSVVQNNYGYTF.

This chain joins TRBV5-1 and TRBJ2-1, with 7 bases that match TRBD2. The CDR3 covers 16 residues. V dropped 1 base and J dropped 0; count of bases not matched to a gene: 4. Germline CDR1 reads SGHRS; CDR2 reads YFSETQ. CDR3 sequence reads: CASSLSGGSSYNEQFF. CDR3 DNA sequence: TGCGCCAGCAGCTTGTCCGGGGGGAGCTCCTACAATGAGCAGTTCTTC.

The chain employs TRBV4-1 and TRBJ2-5, with D unresolved. The germline V and J ends were trimmed by 4 bases and 1 base, with 7 bases remaining between them. The germline V gene encodes CDR1 MGHRA and CDR2 YSYEKL. This CDR3 is built from 13 residues. CDR3 in amino acids: CASSRASQETQYF. The CDR3 nucleotides read TGCGCCAGCAGCCGTGCGAGCCAAGAGACCCAGTACTTC.

This chain links TRBV27 with TRBJ1-3; D gene uncertain. The CDR3 is 14 amino acids. Germline V lookup: CDR1 MNHEY, CDR2 SMNVEV (reference sequence). The V and J ends lost 2 bases and 2 bases respectively, with 7 bases between them. CDR3 nucleotide sequence: TGTGCCAGCAGTTTAAATGGCCCTGGAAACACCATATATTTT. This gives the protein CASSLNGPGNTIYF.

V is TRBV28 and J is TRBJ1-1; TRBD1 agrees at 8 bases. V lost 6 bases and J lost 4; bases outside the gene matches: 4. The CDR3 is made up of 13 amino acids. CDR1 and CDR2 from the germline V gene are MDHEN and SYDVKM. CDR3 sequence: CASSRTGGTEAFF. The CDR3 DNA reads TGTGCCAGCAGCCGCACAGGGGGCACTGAAGCTTTCTTT.

The rearrangement joins TRBV6-1 to TRBJ2-1; D unclear. The CDR3 spans 16 residues. Trimming left V 2 bases short and J 5 bases short, with 16 bases between. Germline assignment: CDR1 MNHNS and CDR2 SASEGT. CDR3 residues: CASSEFGPGPHNEQFF. CDR3 DNA: TGTGCCAGCAGTGAATTCGGCCCCGGACCCCACAATGAGCAGTTCTTC.

The chain couples TRBV18 to TRBJ2-1; D call uncertain. With 3 bases removed from V and 4 bases from J, the gap between germline ends came to 10 bases. The germline gives CDR1 KGHSH, CDR2 LQKENI. This CDR3 comprises 14 residues. CDR3 sequence: CASSPDPQYNEQFF. The CDR3 DNA reads TGTGCCAGCTCACCCGACCCCCAGTACAATGAGCAGTTCTTC.